Following are 5 T cell receptor beta chains from one sample sequenced in a study of Ad26.COV2.S vaccination and SARS-CoV-2 variants. Treatment described: some 20 received Ad26.COV2.S at low or high dose, single or two shots; 5 received placebo; per-sample allocation not given. The samples date from day 63 after the first vaccine or placebo injection. The assay was immunoSEQ multiplex PCR, and TCRdb's table has in-frame clones only and misses some. Here the sample spans 300,000 to 350,000 clones, 90% being singletons. The input for sequencing was peripheral blood, taken in a trial of Ad26.COV2.S vaccine versus placebo. These receptors all come from a person between 18 and 60 years old who received the Ad26.COV2.S COVID-19 vaccine or a placebo.

This chain joins TRBV7-6 and TRBJ2-3; tentatively, D is TRBD2 (6 bases). Per the germline V gene, CDR1 is SGHVS and CDR2 is FNYEAQ. V was cut by 1 base and J by 1 base, with 12 bases left in between. CDR3 size: 16 residues. The CDR3: CASSLGTGLRTDTQYF. CDR3 coding DNA: TGTGCCAGCAGCTTAGGGACGGGACTGCGCACAGATACGCAGTATTTT.

The chain is built from TRBV4-3 and TRBJ2-2; D is unresolved. Deletions cut 2 bases from V and 1 base from J, with 8 bases between. The CDR3 is 15 amino acids. From germline, CDR1 is LGHNA and CDR2 YSLEER. CDR3 DNA: TGCGCCAGCAGCCAATCCCAGGTGAACACCGGGGAGCTGTTTTTT. As protein: CASSQSQVNTGELFF.

The rearrangement links TRBV19 to TRBJ2-1, with D perhaps being TRBD1 or TRBD2 (5 bases each). The germline CDR1 and CDR2 sequences are LNHDA and SQIVND (reference sequence). The CDR3 runs 18 residues. Trimming pared 7 bases from V and 0 bases from J, leaving 22 bases between. CDR3 DNA: TGTGCCAGTACATTCGTTGGTCGGGGCAAGAGCTCCTACAATGAGCAGTTCTTC. This codes for CASTFVGRGKSSYNEQFF.

This chain joins TRBV20-1 and TRBJ2-1; D call uncertain. V lost 3 bases and J 3 bases, leaving 12 bases between the germline ends. Germline assignment: CDR1 DFQATT and CDR2 SNEGSKA (reference sequence). The CDR3 is made up of 14 amino acids. CDR3 protein: CSASTLTIYNEQFF. Written as DNA, the CDR3 is TGCAGTGCTAGTACACTCACCATCTACAATGAGCAGTTCTTC.

V and J are TRBV24-1 and TRBJ1-5; D unclear. Germline-derived CDR1 and CDR2 are KGHDR and SFDVKD. This CDR3 spans 16 amino acids. V was clipped by 1 base and J by 0 bases, with 9 bases between them. CDR3 nucleotide sequence: TGTGCCACCAGTGATTTTACACCTTATAGCAATCAGCCCCAGCATTTT. Encoded protein: CATSDFTPYSNQPQHF.